These T cell receptor beta chains were read from a single sample in a study of T cells in narcolepsy. Assay used: immunoSEQ multiplex PCR; TCRdb lists only in-frame clones, some missing. The sample lists about 34,000 clones; more than 75% were seen once. The specimen was CD45RA- memory CD4+ T cells from PBMCs. The receptors come from a human donor with narcolepsy. The CDR3 runs from the conserved cysteine through the conserved F or W. A D gene is named only where the DNA matches it firmly. Clone size, where shown, is once, few, many, or a class for clones that have expanded.

J gene | clone size | V gene | D gene | CDR3 protein | CDR3 DNA
TRBJ1-4 | . | TRBV11-2 | . | CASSFGDRSNEKLFF | TGTGCCAGCAGCTTTGGCGACAGGAGTAATGAAAAACTGTTTTTT
TRBJ1-1 | . | TRBV5-4 | . | CASSFGRVDTEAFF | TGTGCCAGCAGCTTCGGCAGGGTGGACACTGAAGCTTTCTTT
TRBJ1-6 | . | TRBV28 | TRBD1 | CASSPGTGGPPLHF | TGTGCCAGCAGCCCCGGGACAGGGGGGCCCCCCCTCCACTTT
TRBJ1-6 | . | TRBV7-2 | . | CASSRVGRGNSPLHF | TGTGCCAGCAGCCGTGTAGGAAGGGGGAATTCACCCCTCCACTTT
TRBJ2-5 | few | TRBV9 | TRBD2 | CASSPRTSGGPMVETQYF | TGTGCCAGCAGCCCACGGACTAGCGGGGGGCCTATGGTAGAGACCCAGTACTTC
TRBJ2-1 | . | TRBV28 | . | CASSLESYNEQFF | TGTGCCAGCAGCCTCGAGTCCTACAATGAGCAGTTCTTC
TRBJ2-3 | few | TRBV7-3 | . | CASSLGTDTQYF | TGTGCCAGCAGCTTGGGGACAGATACGCAGTATTTT
TRBJ1-6 | . | TRBV6-1 | TRBD1 | CASRRDSNSPLHF | TGTGCCAGCAGGAGGGACAGTAATTCACCCCTCCACTTT
TRBJ2-1 | . | TRBV2 | TRBD2 | CASSGTSGRYNEQFF | TGTGCCAGCAGTGGCACTAGCGGACGCTACAATGAGCAGTTCTTC
TRBJ2-3 | . | TRBV15 | . | CATSRPTSADTQYF | TGTGCCACCAGCAGGCCGACTAGTGCAGATACGCAGTATTTT
TRBJ2-7 | . | TRBV5-1 | . | CASSLHQGWAKQYF | TGCGCCAGCAGCTTGCACCAGGGCTGGGCGAAGCAGTACTTC
TRBJ1-1 | . | TRBV11-1 | TRBD1 | CASSGPRRGRATEAFF | TGTGCCAGCAGCGGCCCCAGGAGGGGGCGGGCCACTGAAGCTTTCTTT
TRBJ1-5 | . | TRBV30 | . | CAWSVRGDQPQHF | TGTGCCTGGAGTGTACGGGGAGATCAGCCCCAGCATTTT
TRBJ2-7 | . | TRBV7-7 | TRBD1 | CASSERDRGEQYF | TGTGCTAGCAGCGAGCGGGACAGGGGCGAGCAGTACTTC
TRBJ2-3 | once | TRBV7-8 | TRBD1 | CASSLGPGQGDTQYF | TGTGCCAGCAGCTTAGGGCCAGGACAGGGAGATACGCAGTATTTT
TRBJ2-3 | . | TRBV6-5 | . | CASSPTWSTDTQYF | TGTGCCAGCAGCCCCACTTGGAGCACAGATACGCAGTATTTT
TRBJ1-6 | . | TRBV5-1 | . | CASSLEISDSPLHF | TGCGCCAGCAGCTTGGAAATCTCGGATTCACCCCTCCACTTT
TRBJ2-5 | . | TRBV29-1 | . | CSVVGLQETQYF | TGCAGCGTTGTAGGTCTACAAGAGACCCAGTACTTC
TRBJ2-3 | . | TRBV18 | . | CASSPPSATDTQYF | TGTGCCAGCTCACCTCCAAGTGCCACAGATACGCAGTATTTT
TRBJ2-3 | . | TRBV10-3 | TRBD2 | CASGSGGLLRTQYF | TGTGCCAGCGGAAGCGGGGGGCTTTTGAGGACGCAGTATTTT
TRBJ2-1 | once | TRBV2 | TRBD2 | CASSAGSGDVHEQFF | TGTGCCAGCAGTGCCGGTAGCGGGGATGTGCATGAGCAGTTCTTC
TRBJ2-7 | few | TRBV4-1 | TRBD2 | CASSQPPRAGGSYEQYF | TGCGCCAGCAGCCAACCGCCCAGGGCGGGAGGTTCCTACGAGCAGTACTTC
TRBJ2-7 | . | TRBV19 | . | CASSTPGGKTYEQYF | TGTGCCAGTAGTACCCCAGGGGGGAAAACCTACGAGCAGTACTTC
TRBJ1-1 | . | TRBV18 | . | CASSRGANTEAFF | TGTGCCAGCTCACGGGGCGCGAACACTGAAGCTTTCTTT
TRBJ2-7 | . | TRBV28 | . | CMPNYEQYF | TGCATGCCCAACTACGAGCAGTACTTC
TRBJ1-5 | . | TRBV18 | TRBD1 | CASSPGWTGSSRTQHF | TGTGCCAGCTCACCAGGTTGGACAGGGAGTTCTAGGACCCAGCATTTT
TRBJ2-7 | . | TRBV2 | TRBD1 | CASRGTGTGGYEQYF | TGTGCCAGCAGAGGAACCGGGACAGGAGGTTACGAGCAGTACTTC
TRBJ1-2 | . | TRBV10-3 | . | CAISESHAYGYTF | TGTGCCATCAGTGAGTCTCATGCCTATGGCTACACCTTC
TRBJ2-6 | . | TRBV7-2 | TRBD1 | CASSLGTASGANVLTF | TGTGCCAGCAGCCTAGGGACAGCCTCTGGGGCCAACGTCCTGACTTTC
TRBJ2-7 | few | TRBV15 | . | CATSRDVKSTKQYF | TGTGCCACCAGCAGAGATGTAAAATCAACCAAGCAGTACTTC
TRBJ1-1 | . | TRBV29-1 | . | CSVEGGGGFNTEAFF | TGCAGCGTTGAGGGCGGGGGCGGCTTTAACACTGAAGCTTTCTTT
TRBJ1-6 | . | TRBV25-1 | . | CASSGLSNSPLHF | TGTGCCAGCAGTGGACTGTCCAATTCACCCCTCCACTTT
TRBJ1-5 | . | TRBV7-2 | . | CASSLDRNQPQHF | TGTGCCAGCAGCTTAGACCGCAATCAGCCCCAGCATTTT
TRBJ1-5 | . | TRBV30 | . | CAWSRAFNQPQHF | TGTGCCTGGAGCAGGGCCTTCAATCAGCCCCAGCATTTT
TRBJ1-2 | . | TRBV29-1 | . | CGASTGNYGYTF | TGCGGAGCGTCCACAGGGAACTATGGCTACACCTTC
TRBJ1-4 | . | TRBV5-1 | TRBD1 | CASSPRGPGQGEKLFF | TGCGCCAGCAGCCCTAGGGGGCCGGGGCAGGGGGAAAAACTGTTTTTT
TRBJ1-2 | . | TRBV5-4 | . | CASSLVGYNYGYTF | TGTGCCAGCAGCTTGGTCGGCTATAACTATGGCTACACCTTC
TRBJ1-5 | . | TRBV25-1 | . | CASSEFGGQPQHF | TGTGCCAGCAGTGAATTTGGTGGGCAGCCCCAGCATTTT
TRBJ2-7 | . | TRBV5-1 | . | CASSSADRKTYEQYF | TGCGCCAGCAGCTCCGCTGACAGGAAAACCTACGAGCAGTACTTC
TRBJ2-7 | . | TRBV27 | TRBD1 | CASSLGTGFTDEQYF | TGTGCCAGCAGTTTAGGGACAGGTTTTACTGACGAGCAGTACTTC
TRBJ2-2 | . | TRBV4-3 | . | CASSLQFRVLTGELFF | TGCGCCAGCAGCCTTCAGTTCAGGGTATTAACCGGGGAGCTGTTTTTT
TRBJ1-1 | once | TRBV4-1 | TRBD1 | CASSQVGQLITEAFF | TGCGCCAGCAGCCAAGTGGGACAGTTGATCACTGAAGCTTTCTTT
TRBJ1-2 | once | TRBV4-3 | . | CASSPRGNYGYTF | TGCGCCAGCAGCCCCCGGGGGAACTATGGCTACACCTTC
TRBJ2-5 | . | TRBV19 | TRBD1 | CASSTYQGTGNGETQYF | TGTGCCAGTAGTACCTACCAGGGGACAGGGAATGGAGAGACCCAGTACTTC
TRBJ1-1 | . | TRBV6-5 | . | CASSRPRASTAFF | TGTGCCAGCAGCCGGCCAAGGGCAAGCACTGCTTTCTTT
TRBJ2-5 | once | TRBV30 | . | CAWRPNLQGPQYF | TGTGCCTGGAGGCCGAACCTACAGGGTCCCCAGTACTTC
TRBJ2-1 | . | TRBV29-1 | . | CSVRTSYNEQFF | TGCAGCGTAAGGACATCTTACAATGAGCAGTTCTTC
TRBJ2-5 | . | TRBV7-9 | . | CASSFAQTRGETQYF | TGTGCCAGCAGCTTCGCCCAGACTAGGGGAGAGACCCAGTACTTC
TRBJ2-7 | . | TRBV18 | TRBD2 | CASSPGGTSGSYEQYF | TGTGCCAGCTCACCAGGGGGGACTAGCGGTTCCTACGAGCAGTACTTC
TRBJ2-5 | . | TRBV6-4 | TRBD2 | CASSGTLCGSREETQYF | TGTGCCAGCAGTGGTACTCTCTGCGGGAGTCGAGAAGAGACCCAGTACTTC
TRBJ1-4 | once | TRBV7-2 | TRBD1 | CASSTGGGNEKLFF | TGTGCCAGCAGCACAGGGGGGGGGAATGAAAAACTGTTTTTT
TRBJ1-3 | once | TRBV6-5 | . | CASTRQAEGNTIYF | TGTGCCAGCACACGACAGGCAGAAGGAAACACCATATATTTT
TRBJ1-1 | . | TRBV19 | . | CASSIGRGGTEAFF | TGTGCCAGTAGTATCGGGAGGGGTGGAACTGAAGCTTTCTTT
TRBJ2-7 | . | TRBV18 | . | CASSRTAVYEQYF | TGTGCCAGCTCACGGACAGCTGTCTACGAGCAGTACTTC